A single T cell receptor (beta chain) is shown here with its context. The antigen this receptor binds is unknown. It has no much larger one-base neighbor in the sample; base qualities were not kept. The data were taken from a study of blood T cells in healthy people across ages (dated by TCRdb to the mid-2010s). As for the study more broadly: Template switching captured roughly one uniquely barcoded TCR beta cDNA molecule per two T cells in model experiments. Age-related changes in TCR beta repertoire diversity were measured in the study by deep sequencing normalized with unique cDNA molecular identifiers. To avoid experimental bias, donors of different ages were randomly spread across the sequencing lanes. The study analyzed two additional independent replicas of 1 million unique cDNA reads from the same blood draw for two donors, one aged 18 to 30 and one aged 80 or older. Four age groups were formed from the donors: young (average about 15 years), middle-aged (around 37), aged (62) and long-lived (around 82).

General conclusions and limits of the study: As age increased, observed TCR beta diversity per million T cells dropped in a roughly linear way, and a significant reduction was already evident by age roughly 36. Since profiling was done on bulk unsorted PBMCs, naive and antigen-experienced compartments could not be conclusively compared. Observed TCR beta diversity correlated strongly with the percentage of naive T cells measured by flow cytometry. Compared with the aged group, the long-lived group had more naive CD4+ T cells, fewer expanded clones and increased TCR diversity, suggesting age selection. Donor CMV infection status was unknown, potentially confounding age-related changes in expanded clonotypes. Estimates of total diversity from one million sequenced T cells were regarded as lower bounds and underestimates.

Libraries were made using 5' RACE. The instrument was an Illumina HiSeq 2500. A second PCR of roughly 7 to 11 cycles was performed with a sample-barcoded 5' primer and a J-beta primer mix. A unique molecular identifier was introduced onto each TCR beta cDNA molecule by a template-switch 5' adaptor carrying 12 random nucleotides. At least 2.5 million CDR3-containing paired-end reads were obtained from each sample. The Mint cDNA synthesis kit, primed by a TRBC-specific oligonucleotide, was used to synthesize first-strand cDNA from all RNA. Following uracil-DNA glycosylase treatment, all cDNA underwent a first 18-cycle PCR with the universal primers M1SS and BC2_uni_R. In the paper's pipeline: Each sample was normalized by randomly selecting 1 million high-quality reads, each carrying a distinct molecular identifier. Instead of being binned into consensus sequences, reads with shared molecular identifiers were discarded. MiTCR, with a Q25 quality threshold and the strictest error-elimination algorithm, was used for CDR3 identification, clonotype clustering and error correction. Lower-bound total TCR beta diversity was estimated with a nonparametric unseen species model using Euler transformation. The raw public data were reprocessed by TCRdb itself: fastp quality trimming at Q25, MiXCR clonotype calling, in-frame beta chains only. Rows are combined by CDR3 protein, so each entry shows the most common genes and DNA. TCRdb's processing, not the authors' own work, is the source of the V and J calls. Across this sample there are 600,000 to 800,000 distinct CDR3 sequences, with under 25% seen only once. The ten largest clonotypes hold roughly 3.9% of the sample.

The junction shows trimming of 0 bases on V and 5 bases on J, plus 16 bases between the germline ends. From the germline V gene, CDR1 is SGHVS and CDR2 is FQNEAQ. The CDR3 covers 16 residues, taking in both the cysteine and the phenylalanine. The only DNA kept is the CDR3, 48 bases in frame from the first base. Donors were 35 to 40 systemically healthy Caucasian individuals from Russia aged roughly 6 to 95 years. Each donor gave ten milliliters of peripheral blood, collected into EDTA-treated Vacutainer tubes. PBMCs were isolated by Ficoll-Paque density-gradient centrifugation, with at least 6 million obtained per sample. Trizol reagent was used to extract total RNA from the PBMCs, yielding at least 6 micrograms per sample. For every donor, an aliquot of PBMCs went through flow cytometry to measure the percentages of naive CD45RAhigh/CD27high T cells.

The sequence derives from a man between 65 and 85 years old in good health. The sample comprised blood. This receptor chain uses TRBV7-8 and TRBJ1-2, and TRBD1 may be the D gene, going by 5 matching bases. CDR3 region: CASSLAEGSGSYGYTF. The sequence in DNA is TGTGCCAGCAGCTTAGCGGAGGGGTCGGGATCATATGGCTACACCTTC.